The 4 T cell receptor beta chains reported below all come from one sample, sequenced in a study of T cells in Graves' hyperthyroidism and ophthalmopathy. Using RNA transcripts as the source, TCR beta CDR3 regions were amplified. First-round RT-PCR targeting the TCR CDR3 was performed with the HTBI primer set. From the multiplex PCR reads, TCRdb called clonotypes with MiXCR, one entry per CDR3 protein. This sample carries hundreds of thousands of distinct CDR3 sequences, 15% to 19% of them seen once, and the ten largest clones take approximately 7.5%. The sample comprised blood. The receptors derive from a young woman with Graves' hyperthyroidism.

Many counts were recorded for this clonotype. The rearrangement uses TRBV18 and TRBJ2-3; the D gene is possibly TRBD1 (5 bases). Between the trimmed V and J ends, which lost 6 bases and 0 bases, there was a span of 13 bases. This CDR3 has 15 residues. Germline values: CDR1 KGHSH, CDR2 LQKENI. The DNA of the CDR3 is TGTGCCAGCTCTCCTATACAGGCTAGCACAGATACGCAGTATTTT. Protein sequence: CASSPIQASTDTQYF.

This clonotype showed up many times. CDR3 sequence reads: CASSSRQGGDNEQFF. The CDR3 nucleotides are TGTGCCAGCAGCTCTCGACAGGGTGGAGACAATGAGCAGTTCTTC. The chain joins TRBV7-6 to TRBJ2-1; 7 bases agree with TRBD1. The V gene's germline CDR1 is SGHVS and CDR2 FNYEAQ. The V segment lost 4 bases and the J segment 5 bases; nucleotides outside the gene matches: 8. The CDR3 totals 15 residues.

As DNA, the CDR3 is TGTGCCAGCAGTTCGCGGGATTCGCGGGGGGATACGCAGTATTTT. It codes for CASSSRDSRGDTQYF. The V and J genes are TRBV5-5 and TRBJ2-3, with 7 bases identical to TRBD2. J was trimmed by 6 bases and V by 5 bases; bases with no gene match: 12. Germline lookup yields CDR1 SGHKS and CDR2 YYEKEE (reference sequence). The CDR3 loop spans 15 amino acids.

This clonotype has just a few counts. The chain recombines TRBV20-1 with TRBJ2-7; TRBD2 might be the D (6 bases). This CDR3 spans 15 amino acids. CDR1 and CDR2 (germline): DFQATT, SNEGSKA (reference sequence). Between the trimmed V and J ends, which lost 6 bases and 0 bases, there was a span of 18 bases. CDR3 nucleotide sequence: TGCAGTGCGTCCTCCGGGACTTTCAGCTCCTACGAGCAGTACTTC. Translating gives CSASSGTFSSYEQYF.